Listed below are T cell receptor beta chains from one sample, sequenced in a study of breast tumors, draining lymph nodes, adjacent tissues. TCRdb independently ran MiXCR on the multiplex PCR reads; one entry per CDR3 protein. The sample consists of 130,000 or so distinct CDR3 sequences, more than 20% of them appearing once. Sample: axillary lymph node tissue. All receptors derive from a female donor with breast cancer. Some clones in this sample may be carry-over from other donors' samples. Each CDR3 is given with its conserved first and last residue. The D gene is left open where the match is weak. Not all rows give a size; the values are once, few, many and, for expanded clones, a class.

CDR3 protein	CDR3 DNA	clone size	D gene	V gene	J gene
CASSFRFIDEKLFF	TGTGCCAGCAGTTTCCGGTTCATAGATGAAAAACTGTTTTTT	-	-	TRBV28	TRBJ1-4
CASSLQANFYEQYF	TGTGCCAGCAGCTTACAAGCGAATTTCTACGAGCAGTACTTC	many	-	TRBV7-9	TRBJ2-7
CASSLYPGATYEQYF	TGTGCCAGCAGTTTATACCCGGGTGCAACCTACGAGCAGTACTTC	many	-	TRBV27	TRBJ2-7
CASNTGTGVNTIYF	TGTGCCAGCAATACCGGGACAGGGGTAAACACCATATATTTT	many	TRBD1	TRBV6-1	TRBJ1-3
CATSDTVPYNEQFF	TGTGCCACCAGTGATACAGTTCCCTACAATGAGCAGTTCTTC	many	-	TRBV24-1	TRBJ2-1
CATSPTGEGSYEQYF	TGTGCCACCAGTCCGACAGGGGAGGGCTCCTACGAGCAGTACTTC	many	-	TRBV24-1	TRBJ2-7
CSAQGLGTDTQYF	TGCAGTGCACAGGGACTTGGCACAGATACGCAGTATTTT	many	-	TRBV20-1	TRBJ2-3
CASSQTNYGYTF	TGTGCCAGCAGTCAGACTAACTATGGCTACACCTTC	many	-	TRBV9	TRBJ1-2
CASSFARAAWRETQYF	TGTGCCAGCAGCTTTGCCCGGGCGGCATGGCGAGAGACCCAGTACTTC	many	-	TRBV7-8	TRBJ2-5
CASRTRGPLSNQPQHF	TGTGCCAGCAGGACCAGGGGGCCTTTGAGCAATCAGCCCCAGCATTTT	many	TRBD1	TRBV5-4	TRBJ1-5
CASSSGVSETQYF	TGTGCCAGCAGCTCTGGGGTTAGCGAGACCCAGTACTTC	many	-	TRBV2	TRBJ2-5
CSAPTGRGEQYF	TGCAGTGCCCCGACAGGGCGGGGAGAGCAGTACTTC	few	-	TRBV20-1	TRBJ2-7
CASSSETALVICGKLFF	TGTGCCAGCAGCTCAGAGACAGCATTGGTTATATGTGGAAAACTGTTTTTT	many	-	TRBV11-2	TRBJ1-4
CASSLQGRNSPLHF	TGTGCCAGCAGTTTACAGGGGAGGAATTCACCCCTCCACTTT	many	-	TRBV12-3/TRBV12-4	TRBJ1-6
CASSLAGGPSYNEQFF	TGCGCCAGCAGCTTGGCCGGGGGGCCTTCCTACAATGAGCAGTTCTTC	few	-	TRBV5-1	TRBJ2-1
CASRGTGIETQYF	TGTGCCAGCAGGGGTACAGGGATAGAGACCCAGTACTTC	many	-	TRBV28	TRBJ2-5
CASSGRVDNEQFF	TGTGCCAGCAGCGGGAGGGTCGACAATGAGCAGTTCTTC	-	TRBD2	TRBV12-3/TRBV12-4	TRBJ2-1
CASSDRNLNEKLFF	TGTGCCAGCAGTGACAGGAATTTAAATGAAAAACTGTTTTTT	-	-	TRBV28	TRBJ1-4
CAISESSMGAEAFF	TGTGCCATCAGTGAGTCCAGTATGGGGGCTGAAGCTTTCTTT	-	-	TRBV10-3	TRBJ1-1
CASTGDRGYEQYF	TGTGCCAGCACAGGGGACAGGGGCTACGAGCAGTACTTC	many	TRBD1	TRBV2	TRBJ2-7
CASSDPSRGSNEQFF	TGCGCCAGCAGTGACCCCTCTAGGGGAAGCAATGAGCAGTTCTTC	many	-	TRBV10-1	TRBJ2-1
CASSQGGGGSSYNEQFF	TGCGCCAGCAGCCAAGGAGGGGGGGGCAGTTCCTACAATGAGCAGTTCTTC	many	-	TRBV4-1	TRBJ2-1
CASRRAGTGGNEQYF	TGTGCCAGCAGACGAGCCGGGACAGGCGGCAACGAGCAGTACTTC	many	TRBD1	TRBV11-2	TRBJ2-7
CATSDPKTGDTQYF	TGTGCCACCAGTGACCCCAAGACTGGAGATACGCAGTATTTT	many	-	TRBV24-1	TRBJ2-3
CASSLAGEGEQFF	TGCGCCAGCAGCCTAGCGGGAGAGGGTGAGCAGTTCTTC	-	TRBD2	TRBV5-1	TRBJ2-1
CSARSISGTSSTDTQYF	TGCAGTGCTAGATCGATTTCAGGAACCTCTAGCACAGATACGCAGTATTTT	many	-	TRBV20-1	TRBJ2-3
CASSPRDRASGANALTF	TGTGCCAGCTCACCCCGGGACAGGGCCTCTGGGGCCAACGCCCTGACTTTC	-	TRBD1	TRBV18	TRBJ2-6
CASSIWGEEQYF	TGTGCCAGCAGCATATGGGGGGAAGAGCAGTACTTC	many	-	TRBV11-2	TRBJ2-7
CASSLGRLAGVKETQYF	TGTGCCAGCAGCTTAGGCCGACTAGCGGGAGTAAAAGAGACCCAGTACTTC	few	TRBD2	TRBV11-3	TRBJ2-5
CASNPRGHVFNEQFF	TGTGCCAGCAACCCCCGGGGCCACGTTTTCAATGAGCAGTTCTTC	many	-	TRBV5-5	TRBJ2-1
CSARGGSNQPQHF	TGCAGTGCTAGGGGGGGCAGCAATCAGCCCCAGCATTTT	many	-	TRBV20-1	TRBJ1-5
CASSSPLQETQYF	TGTGCCAGCAGTTCCCCTCTCCAAGAGACCCAGTACTTC	many	-	TRBV28	TRBJ2-5
CASGSGATSTDTQYF	TGTGCCAGCGGGTCTGGGGCTACTAGCACAGATACGCAGTATTTT	many	-	TRBV12-3/TRBV12-4	TRBJ2-3
CASSPAGRADEQYF	TGTGCCAGCAGTCCGGCGGGGAGGGCGGACGAGCAGTACTTC	many	TRBD2	TRBV28	TRBJ2-7
CSVEAMTGGTGELFF	TGCAGCGTTGAAGCAATGACAGGGGGGACCGGGGAGCTGTTTTTT	many	TRBD1	TRBV29-1	TRBJ2-2
CSVGHGADTQYF	TGCAGCGTCGGACACGGGGCAGATACGCAGTATTTT	many	-	TRBV29-1	TRBJ2-3
CASSALAGEETQYF	TGTGCCAGCAGTGCACTGGCGGGAGAAGAGACCCAGTACTTC	-	TRBD2	TRBV25-1	TRBJ2-5
CAIRDTFSGNTIYF	TGTGCCATCAGGGACACCTTCTCTGGAAACACCATATATTTT	many	-	TRBV10-3	TRBJ1-3
CASSALTDTQYF	TGCGCCAGCAGCGCATTGACAGATACGCAGTATTTT	many	-	TRBV5-1	TRBJ2-3
CASSLFTGDYEQYF	TGTGCCAGCAGTTTATTCACAGGGGACTACGAGCAGTACTTC	many	TRBD1	TRBV27	TRBJ2-7
CASSAGGQGYSGELFF	TGCGCCAGCAGCGCGGGAGGACAGGGGTATAGCGGGGAGCTGTTTTTT	once	-	TRBV5-1	TRBJ2-2
CASSSTGGIETQYF	TGCGCCAGCAGTTCCACAGGGGGCATTGAGACCCAGTACTTC	many	TRBD1	TRBV5-1	TRBJ2-5
CAIRRVSGNTIYF	TGTGCCATCAGGAGGGTGTCTGGAAACACCATATATTTT	many	-	TRBV10-3	TRBJ1-3